The 14 T cell receptor beta chains below were found in one sample sequenced in a study of blood T cell repertoires in COVID-19. Method: immunoSEQ multiplex PCR; TCRdb's copy keeps in-frame clones and lacks some. This table has approximately 130,000 clones, approximately 80% appearing once. Sequences were obtained from peripheral blood. The receptors here all came from a human donor in a cohort sampled during active COVID-19.

This rearrangement joins TRBV6-1 to TRBJ1-4; weak D call: TRBD1 (5 bases). This CDR3 comprises 15 residues. Germline V gives CDR1 MNHNS, CDR2 SASEGT. Trimming removed 3 bases from V and 0 bases from J, with 8 bases in between. The CDR3 region has the DNA TGTGCCAGCAGTGAGTCGACAGCAACTAATGAAAAACTGTTTTTT. Translation gives CASSESTATNEKLFF.

V usage is TRBV19 and J usage is TRBJ2-1; a possible D gene is TRBD2 (7 bases). This CDR3 comprises 14 residues. Germline V gene lookup returns CDR1 LNHDA and CDR2 SQIVND (reference sequence). V was clipped by 7 bases and J by 2 bases, with 12 bases between them. The CDR3, as DNA: TGTGCCAGTATCAAAGGGGGGGCCTACAATGAGCAGTTCTTC. This translates into CASIKGGAYNEQFF.

The chain combines TRBV18 with TRBJ1-1; 7 positions agree with TRBD1. V was clipped by 6 bases and J by 5 bases; unmatched bases: 15. CDR3 length: 16 residues. CDR1 and CDR2 (germline): KGHSH, LQKENI. The CDR3 protein is CASSHQADRVRTEAFF. Here the CDR3 DNA reads TGTGCCAGCTCCCACCAGGCTGACAGGGTGAGGACTGAAGCTTTCTTT.

This clone is deemed large (0.1 to 1%). The chain joins TRBV28 to TRBJ2-7; TRBD1 aligns across 7 bases. CDR3 length: 14 amino acids. With V trimmed by 6 bases and J by 5 bases, 10 bases remained unmatched. Per the germline V gene, CDR1 is MDHEN and CDR2 is SYDVKM. CDR3 bases: TGTGCCAGCAGACCGCTGGACAGGCCCCACGAGCAGTACTTC. It encodes CASRPLDRPHEQYF.

The chain recombines TRBV7-9 with TRBJ1-4; a possible D gene is TRBD1 (6 bases). CDR3 length equals 15 residues. V was shortened by 3 bases and J by 8 bases, with 16 bases between the two germline ends. Germline CDR1 reads SEHNR; CDR2 reads FQNEAQ (reference sequence). CDR3 bases: TGTGCCAGCAGCTTCAGGGGACGGACGGCCGAAAAACTGTTTTTT. Translation gives CASSFRGRTAEKLFF.

This clone has more than one count but fewer than ten. Other DNA sequences in this sample translate to the same CDR3. The CDR3 nucleotides read TGTGCCATCAGTGAGGACAGGGGCAATCAGCCCCAGCATTTT. It encodes CAISEDRGNQPQHF. V and J are TRBV10-3 and TRBJ1-5, with TRBD1 matching 7 bases. In germline, CDR1 is ENHRY, CDR2 SYGVKD. Losses at the gene ends were 2 bases for V and 2 bases for J; bases not matched to a gene: 0. The CDR3 length is 14 residues.

The chain employs TRBV10-3 and TRBJ2-2; perhaps TRBD1 as D (5 bases). V was trimmed by 4 bases and J by 0 bases, leaving 12 bases between them. The CDR3 runs 16 residues. Germline V lookup: CDR1 ENHRY, CDR2 SYGVKD. CDR3: CAISAKGKTNTGELFF. CDR3 DNA sequence: TGTGCCATCAGTGCCAAGGGGAAGACGAACACCGGGGAGCTGTTTTTT.

The chain employs TRBV13 and TRBJ2-3; 12 bases fit TRBD1. The CDR3 runs to 16 residues. The ends lost 8 bases at V and 1 base at J; junction bases unmatched: 7. CDR1 is PRHDT and CDR2 is FYEKMQ in the germline V gene (reference sequence). The CDR3 DNA reads TGTGCCAGCGTCCGGGGACAGGGGGCCGGCACAGATACGCAGTATTTT. Its translation is CASVRGQGAGTDTQYF.

V gene TRBV20-1 combines with J gene TRBJ2-5; 8 bases agree with TRBD2. The CDR3 contains 16 residues. The germline CDR1 and CDR2 sequences are DFQATT and SNEGSKA (reference sequence). The junction had 13 bases not matched to a gene; V was cut back by 3 bases and J by 4 bases. CDR3 coding DNA: TGCAGTGCTAGTGATTTTCGGGGGGGCTTGTTAGAGACCCAGTACTTC. It specifies CSASDFRGGLLETQYF.

The V and J genes are TRBV18 and TRBJ2-7, with TRBD1 matching 11 bases. V dropped 2 bases and J dropped 4; count of bases not matched to a gene: 4. Germline-derived CDR1 and CDR2 are KGHSH and LQKENI. There are 15 residues in the CDR3. The CDR3 DNA follows: TGTGCCAGCTCACCAGGGGACAGGGGGGCTTACGAGCAGTACTTC. Its protein product is CASSPGDRGAYEQYF.

This clone was counted between two and nine times. The chain has TRBV5-1 and TRBJ1-2; 7 bases map to TRBD1. V dropped 2 bases and J dropped 5; count of bases not matched to a gene: 6. This CDR3 region has 14 residues. Germline assignment: CDR1 SGHRS and CDR2 YFSETQ. CDR3 in amino acids: CASSFEGARYGYTF. The CDR3 nucleotides are TGCGCCAGCAGCTTCGAGGGGGCGCGGTATGGCTACACCTTC.

The chain combines TRBV18 with TRBJ1-2, with TRBD1 matching 9 bases. Germline CDR1 and CDR2: KGHSH and LQKENI. The CDR3 loop spans 15 amino acids. The V gene end was trimmed by 0 bases and the J gene end by 3 bases; junction bases not matched to a gene: 2. CDR3 sequence: CASSPPGQGDYGYTF. As DNA, the CDR3 is TGTGCCAGCTCACCACCGGGACAGGGCGACTATGGCTACACCTTC. Based on the CDR3 plus reference TRBV18 and TRBJ1-2, the full variable domain is NAGVMQNPRHLVRRRGQEARLRCSPMKGHSHVYWYRQLPEEGLKFMVYLQKENIIDESGMPKERFSAEFPKEGPSILRIQQVVRGDSAAYFCASSPPGQGDYGYTFGSGTRLTVV.

The gene calls are TRBV6-1 and TRBJ2-2; 9 bases map to TRBD2. The ends lost 2 bases at V and 5 bases at J; junction bases unmatched: 6. This CDR3 region has 16 residues. CDR1 and CDR2 (germline): MNHNS, SASEGT. The CDR3 DNA sequence: TGTGCCAGCAGTGAAAGTATAGCGGGGGTGACCGGGGAGCTGTTTTTT. This sequence encodes CASSESIAGVTGELFF.

The chain is built from TRBV28 and TRBJ2-3, with 9 bases that match TRBD2. Germline loops: CDR1 MDHEN, CDR2 SYDVKM. The CDR3 has 15 residues. The V and J ends lost 4 bases and 6 bases, in that order; junction bases with no gene match: 8. The CDR3, as DNA: TGTGCCAGCAGTTCCCTAGCGGGGCTAGCCGATACGCAGTATTTT. Its translation: CASSSLAGLADTQYF.